A single sample is the source of the 21 T cell receptor beta chains below, sequenced in a study of CD8 T cells in ankylosing spondylitis. One entry per CDR3 protein, called by TCRdb with MiXCR from the 5' RACE reads. The table shows 250,000 to 300,000 distinct CDR3 sequences, with about 20% occurring only once. Sequenced sample: blood, either unsorted or a sorted T cell fraction (not recorded which). Receptors were obtained from a male donor with ankylosing spondylitis or in good health (not recorded which).

The rearrangement links TRBV27 to TRBJ1-5; possibly TRBD1 for D (6 bases). The ends were cut back, 6 bases at V and 4 bases at J, with 16 bases in the middle. Per the germline V gene, CDR1 is MNHEY and CDR2 is SMNVEV (reference sequence). The CDR3 is made up of 15 amino acids. This CDR3 is CASSRNRDKNQPQHF. The CDR3 DNA is TGTGCCAGCAGCCGAAACAGGGATAAGAATCAGCCCCAGCATTTT.

This sequence joins TRBV7-2 and TRBJ2-1, with a possible D match to TRBD2 (6 bases). V was shortened by 1 base and J by 9 bases, with 10 bases between the two germline ends. The CDR3 covers 13 residues. The germline V gene encodes CDR1 SGHTA and CDR2 FQGNSA. CDR3 in DNA: TGTGCCAGCAGCTTAGAGGGGACTGGTGAGCAGTTCTTC. It translates to CASSLEGTGEQFF.

The rearrangement joins TRBV24-1 to TRBJ2-5; TRBD1 matches at 7 bases. V lost 4 bases and J lost 5; bases outside the gene matches: 6. CDR3 size: 14 residues. Germline V lookup: CDR1 KGHDR, CDR2 SFDVKD. CDR3 loop: CATSDFTGDETQYF. The CDR3 DNA sequence: TGTGCCACCAGTGACTTTACAGGGGATGAGACCCAGTACTTC.

The chain joins TRBV7-2 to TRBJ2-3; D is undetermined. Per germline, CDR1 SGHTA and CDR2 FQGNSA. This CDR3 contains 15 residues. V lost 5 bases and J lost 0, with 12 bases in between. CDR3 protein: CASSKLTRSTDTQYF. CDR3 DNA: TGTGCCAGCAGCAAGCTGACTCGGAGCACAGATACGCAGTATTTT.

The chain joins TRBV6-1 to TRBJ1-6; D may be TRBD1 (6 bases). Germline V gene lookup returns CDR1 MNHNS and CDR2 SASEGT. V was pared by 4 bases and J by 6 bases, with 19 bases between. The CDR3 contains 17 residues. CDR3: CASSAYRQQGINSPLHF. CDR3 DNA sequence: TGTGCCAGCAGTGCCTATAGGCAACAGGGAATTAATTCACCCCTCCACTTT.

Here the CDR3 reads CATSREAGSNEKLFF. The DNA of the CDR3 is TGTGCCACCAGCAGAGAGGCGGGCTCAAATGAAAAACTGTTTTTT. The V and J genes are TRBV15 and TRBJ1-4, with D unclear. There are 15 residues in the CDR3. Trimming cost V 0 bases and J 5 bases, with 10 bases left between them. CDR1 and CDR2 (germline): LNHNV, YYDKDF (reference sequence).

This chain links TRBV2 with TRBJ2-2, with TRBD2 identical over 9 bases. The germline CDR1 and CDR2 sequences are SNHLY and FYNNEI. The CDR3 is 14 residues long. After removal of 7 bases from V and 2 bases from J, the junction contained 2 bases not matched to a gene. The CDR3: CASKTSGNTGELFF. CDR3 DNA sequence: TGTGCCAGCAAGACTAGCGGTAACACCGGGGAGCTGTTTTTT.

In its sample, this clonotype was seen a few times. The chain uses TRBV6-6 and TRBJ1-6; no clear D. Trimming took off 3 bases at V and 12 bases at J, with 9 bases between the two ends. The germline CDR1 and CDR2 sequences are MNHNY and SVGAGI (reference sequence). This CDR3 is built from 12 residues. Here the CDR3 DNA reads TGTGCCAGCAGTTATGAGGGTCGACCCCTCCACTTT. Its protein is CASSYEGRPLHF.

The chain combines TRBV13 with TRBJ2-5; the D gene is possibly TRBD1 (6 bases). Trimming shortened V by 5 bases and J by 1 base, and 17 bases separated the two germline ends. CDR3 length: 16 residues. CDR1 PRHDT and CDR2 FYEKMQ come from the germline V gene (reference sequence). For the CDR3, the DNA is TGTGCCAGCAGCCCCAGGGGCCCCAGAGTCCAAGAGACCCAGTACTTC. This gives the protein CASSPRGPRVQETQYF.

The V call is TRBV7-9, the J call TRBJ1-3, with D unresolved. Deletions cut 3 bases from V and 8 bases from J, with 8 bases between. CDR3 length equals 12 residues. CDR1 and CDR2 (germline): SEHNR, FQNEAQ (reference sequence). CDR3 protein: CASSFVGDTIYF. The DNA of the CDR3 is TGTGCCAGCAGCTTTGTCGGGGACACCATATATTTT.

This clonotype showed up many times. The chain employs TRBV24-1 and TRBJ1-5; D is undetermined. The germline gives CDR1 KGHDR, CDR2 SFDVKD. V was pared by 12 bases and J by 1 base, with 6 bases between. The CDR3 has 11 residues. The CDR3 nucleotides read TGTGCCGCTGACAGCAATCAGCCCCAGCATTTT. Encoded protein: CAADSNQPQHF.

This clonotype was detected only a few times. This rearrangement joins TRBV7-8 to TRBJ2-3, with D perhaps being TRBD1 or TRBD2 (5 bases each). Germline V lookup: CDR1 SGHVS, CDR2 FQNEAQ. The ends were cut back, 0 bases at V and 5 bases at J, with 18 bases in the middle. The CDR3 contains 17 residues. CDR3 DNA: TGTGCCAGCAGCTTAGCAGCCGGGACCAGAAATGGAGATACGCAGTATTTT. This encodes CASSLAAGTRNGDTQYF.

The V and J genes are TRBV6-1 and TRBJ2-3, with 10 nucleotides matching TRBD2. Germline V gives CDR1 MNHNS, CDR2 SASEGT. V trimming: 6 bases; J trimming: 0 bases; junction bases outside the gene matches: 9. The length of the CDR3 is 17 residues. The CDR3 sequence: CASSPPLAGVSTDTQYF. The DNA of the CDR3 is TGTGCCAGCAGCCCCCCCCTAGCGGGGGTTAGCACAGATACGCAGTATTTT.

There are a few counts of this clonotype. The chain employs TRBV12-3 or TRBV12-4 and TRBJ1-5, with D unresolved. The CDR3 covers 15 residues. V lost 5 bases, J lost 6 bases, and 17 bases lay in between. The DNA of the CDR3 is TGTGCCAGCAGTCCTCCGGGGAGGAAGAGTCAGCCCCAGCATTTT. It yields the protein CASSPPGRKSQPQHF.

This clonotype was seen only a few times. The chain employs TRBV6-2 or TRBV6-3 and TRBJ1-1, with D perhaps matching TRBD1 (5 bases). The CDR3 has 13 amino acids. The germline V gene encodes CDR1 MNHEY and CDR2 SVGEGT. The V gene lost 7 bases and the J gene lost 1 base, with 10 bases spanning the gap. This chain's CDR3 is CASINGGNTEAFF. In DNA, the CDR3 is TGTGCCAGCATTAATGGGGGGAACACTGAAGCTTTCTTT.

The chain recombines TRBV20-1 with TRBJ1-1; a weak D match, TRBD1 (5 bases). Germline lookup yields CDR1 DFQATT and CDR2 SNEGSKA (reference sequence). The CDR3 is 14 residues long. Trimming removed 0 bases from V and 0 bases from J, with 8 bases in between. CDR3 in DNA: TGCAGTGCTAGAGAGGGGGGGATGAACACTGAAGCTTTCTTT. It yields the protein CSAREGGMNTEAFF.

This clonotype was picked up a small number of times. The chain is built from TRBV9 and TRBJ2-6; 7 bases are shared with TRBD2. Trimming cost V 0 bases and J 0 bases; bases outside gene matches: 9. The V gene's germline CDR1 is SGDLS and CDR2 YYNGEE. There are 19 residues in the CDR3. CDR3 sequence (DNA): TGTGCCAGCAGCGTAGAGGAGCGGGGACTGAGCTCTGGGGCCAACGTCCTGACTTTC. This sequence encodes CASSVEERGLSSGANVLTF.

The chain links TRBV19 to TRBJ1-6; maybe TRBD1 (5 bases). Per germline, CDR1 LNHDA and CDR2 SQIVND (reference sequence). This CDR3 region has 17 residues. V lost 4 bases and J lost 0, with 13 bases in between. The CDR3 coding sequence is TGTGCCAGTAGTAGCCTCTGGACAAGCTCCTATAATTCACCCCTCCACTTT. It encodes CASSSLWTSSYNSPLHF. The whole variable domain, remainder taken from reference TRBV19 and TRBJ1-6, is DGGITQSPKYLFRKEGQNVTLSCEQNLNHDAMYWYRQDPGQGLRLIYYSQIVNDFQKGDIAEGYSVSREKKESFPLTVTSAQKNPTAFYLCASSSLWTSSYNSPLHFGNGTRLTVT.

This clonotype was counted a few times. The V gene is TRBV29-1, the J gene TRBJ1-1; possibly TRBD1 for D (6 bases). V gave up 6 bases and J gave up 0 bases, with 11 bases separating them. Germline V CDR1 and CDR2: SQVTM, ANQGSEA. The CDR3 runs to 13 residues. CDR3 sequence reads: CSVDTGMNTEAFF. The CDR3 DNA is TGCAGCGTAGACACAGGGATGAACACTGAAGCTTTCTTT. Drawing the rest from reference TRBV29-1 and TRBJ1-1, the complete variable domain is SAVISQKPSRDICQRGTSLTIQCQVDSQVTMMFWYRQQPGQSLTLIATANQGSEATYESGFVIDKFPISRPNLTFSTLTVSNMSPEDSSIYLCSVDTGMNTEAFFGQGTRLTVV.

The J gene is TRBJ2-1, the V gene TRBV5-1; tentatively, D is TRBD1 or TRBD2 (6 bases each). CDR1 and CDR2 (germline): SGHRS, YFSETQ. This CDR3 spans 15 amino acids. V gave up 4 bases and J gave up 4 bases, with 15 bases separating them. CDR3: CASSPGGGTYNEQFF. The CDR3 DNA sequence: TGCGCCAGCAGCCCCGGAGGGGGGACTTACAATGAGCAGTTCTTC.

This clonotype came up a few times. The chain employs TRBV5-1 and TRBJ2-1, with TRBD1 as a possible D gene (6 bases). V lost 1 base and J 8 bases, leaving 16 bases between the germline ends. Germline loops: CDR1 SGHRS, CDR2 YFSETQ. This CDR3 is built from 15 residues. CDR3 nucleotide sequence: TGCGCCAGCAGCTTGTCGAACAGGGCTGTGGATGAGCAGTTCTTC. Protein sequence: CASSLSNRAVDEQFF.